This T cell receptor beta chain came from a study of blood T cell repertoires in COVID-19. V lost 5 bases and J lost 2, with 13 bases in between. Germline-derived CDR1 and CDR2 are SGHTA and FQGNSA. This CDR3 spans 15 amino acids. Assay used: immunoSEQ multiplex PCR; TCRdb lists only in-frame clones, some missing. The repertoire consists of over 200,000 clones, with 84% occurring once and the leading ten covering roughly 7.8%. The V and J genes are TRBV7-2 and TRBJ2-1; D call uncertain. Sample: peripheral blood. The receptor comes from an elderly woman with COVID-19, enrolled during active disease. CDR3 coding DNA: TGTGCCAGCAGCCAAGAACTCCCCACCTACAATGAGCAGTTCTTC. Its translation: CASSQELPTYNEQFF.